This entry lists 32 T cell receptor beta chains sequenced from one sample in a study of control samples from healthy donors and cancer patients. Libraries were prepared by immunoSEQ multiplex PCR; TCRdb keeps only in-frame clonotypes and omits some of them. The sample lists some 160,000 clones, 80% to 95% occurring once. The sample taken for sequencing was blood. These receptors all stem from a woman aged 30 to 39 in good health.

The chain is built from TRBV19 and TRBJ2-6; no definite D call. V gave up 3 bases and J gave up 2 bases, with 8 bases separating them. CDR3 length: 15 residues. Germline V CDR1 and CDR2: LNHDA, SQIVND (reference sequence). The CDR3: CASSIVGTGANVLTF. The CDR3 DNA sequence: TGTGCCAGTAGTATTGTAGGAACTGGGGCCAACGTCCTGACTTTC.

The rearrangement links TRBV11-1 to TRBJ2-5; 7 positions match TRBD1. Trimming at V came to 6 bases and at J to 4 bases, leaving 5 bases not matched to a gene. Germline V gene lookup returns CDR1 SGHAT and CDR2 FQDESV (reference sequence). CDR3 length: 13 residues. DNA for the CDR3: TGTGCCAGCAGTCGTACAGGGGCAGAGACCCAGTACTTC. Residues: CASSRTGAETQYF.

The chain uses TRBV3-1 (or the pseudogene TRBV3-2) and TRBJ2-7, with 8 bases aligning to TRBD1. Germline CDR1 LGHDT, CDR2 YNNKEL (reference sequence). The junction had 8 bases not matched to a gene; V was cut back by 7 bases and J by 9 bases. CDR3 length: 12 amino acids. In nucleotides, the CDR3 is TGTGCCAGCACTCAGGGGGCGGGGATGCAGTACTTC. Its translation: CASTQGAGMQYF.

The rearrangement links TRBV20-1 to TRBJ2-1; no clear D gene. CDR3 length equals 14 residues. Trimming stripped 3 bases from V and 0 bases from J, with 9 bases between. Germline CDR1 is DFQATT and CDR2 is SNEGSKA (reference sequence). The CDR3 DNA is TGCAGTGCTAGTGCCCCGAGCTCCTACAATGAGCAGTTCTTC. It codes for CSASAPSSYNEQFF.

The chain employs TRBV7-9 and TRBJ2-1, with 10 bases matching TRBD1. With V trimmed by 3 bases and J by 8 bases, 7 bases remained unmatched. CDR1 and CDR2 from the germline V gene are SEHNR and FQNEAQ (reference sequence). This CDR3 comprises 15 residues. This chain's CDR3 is CASSFPDRGLHEQFF. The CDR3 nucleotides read TGTGCCAGCAGCTTCCCTGACAGGGGGCTCCATGAGCAGTTCTTC.

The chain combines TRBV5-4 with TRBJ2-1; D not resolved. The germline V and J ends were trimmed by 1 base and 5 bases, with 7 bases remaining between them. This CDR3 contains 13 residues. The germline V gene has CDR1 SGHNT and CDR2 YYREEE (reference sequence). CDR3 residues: CASSLRINNEQFF. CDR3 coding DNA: TGTGCCAGCAGCTTGAGGATTAACAATGAGCAGTTCTTC.

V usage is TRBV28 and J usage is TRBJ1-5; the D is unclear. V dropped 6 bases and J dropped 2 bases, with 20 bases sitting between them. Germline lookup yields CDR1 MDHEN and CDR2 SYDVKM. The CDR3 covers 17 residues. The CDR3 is CASRQRASSVGNQPQHF. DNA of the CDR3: TGTGCCAGCAGGCAGAGGGCTAGTAGTGTGGGCAATCAGCCCCAGCATTTT.

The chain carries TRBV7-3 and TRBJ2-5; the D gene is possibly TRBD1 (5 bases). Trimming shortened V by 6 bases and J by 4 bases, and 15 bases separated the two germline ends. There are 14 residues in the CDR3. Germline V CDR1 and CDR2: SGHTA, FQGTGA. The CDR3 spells CASSPTERGETQYF. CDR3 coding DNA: TGTGCCAGCAGTCCGACAGAGAGAGGAGAGACCCAGTACTTC. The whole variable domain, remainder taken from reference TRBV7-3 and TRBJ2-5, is GAGVSQTPSNKVTEKGKYVELRCDPISGHTALYWYRQSLGQGPEFLIYFQGTGAADDSGLPNDRFFAVRPEGSVSTLKIQRTERGDSAVYLCASSPTERGETQYFGPGTRLLVL.

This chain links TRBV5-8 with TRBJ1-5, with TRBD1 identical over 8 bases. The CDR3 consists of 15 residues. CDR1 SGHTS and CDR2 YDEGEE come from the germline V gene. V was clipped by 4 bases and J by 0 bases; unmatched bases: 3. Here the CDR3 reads CASSPTGGSNQPQHF. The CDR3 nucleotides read TGTGCCAGCAGCCCTACAGGGGGTAGCAATCAGCCCCAGCATTTT.

CDR3 loop: CASSAPGTGDYEQYF. The CDR3, as DNA: TGTGCCAGCTCAGCGCCCGGGACAGGGGACTACGAGCAGTACTTC. J is TRBJ2-7 and V is TRBV18; 10 positions agree with TRBD1. Trimming at V came to 5 bases and at J to 3 bases, leaving 7 bases not matched to a gene. This CDR3 has 15 residues. Germline V gene data show CDR1 as KGHSH and CDR2 as LQKENI.

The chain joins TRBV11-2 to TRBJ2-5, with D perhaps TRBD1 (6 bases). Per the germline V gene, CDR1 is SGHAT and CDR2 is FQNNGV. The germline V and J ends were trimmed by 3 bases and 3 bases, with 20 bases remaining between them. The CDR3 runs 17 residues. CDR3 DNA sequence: TGTGCCAGCAGCTTGGACCACTCAGGGGTGAGGAAAGAGACCCAGTACTTC. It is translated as CASSLDHSGVRKETQYF.

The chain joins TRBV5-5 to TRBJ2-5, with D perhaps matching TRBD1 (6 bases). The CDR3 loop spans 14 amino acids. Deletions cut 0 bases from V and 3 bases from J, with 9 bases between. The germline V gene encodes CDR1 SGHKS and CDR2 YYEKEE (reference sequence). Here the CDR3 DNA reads TGTGCCAGCAGCTTGGCCCCAGGGGAAGAGACCCAGTACTTC. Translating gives CASSLAPGEETQYF.

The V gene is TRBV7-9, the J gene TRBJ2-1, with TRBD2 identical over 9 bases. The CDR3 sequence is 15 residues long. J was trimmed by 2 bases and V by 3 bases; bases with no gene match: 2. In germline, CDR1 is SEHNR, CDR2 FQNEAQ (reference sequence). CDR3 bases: TGTGCCAGCAGCTTTTTAGCGGGAGCCTACAATGAGCAGTTCTTC. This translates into CASSFLAGAYNEQFF.

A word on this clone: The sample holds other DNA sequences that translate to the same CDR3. The CDR3 reads CASQLGRGDNEQFF. The CDR3 DNA sequence: TGTGCCTCACAATTGGGGCGGGGAGACAATGAGCAGTTCTTC. The rearrangement joins TRBV10-3 to TRBJ2-1, with D maybe TRBD2 (6 bases). The V gene lost 11 bases and the J gene lost 5 bases, with 19 bases spanning the gap. The CDR3 is 14 amino acids. The germline gives CDR1 ENHRY, CDR2 SYGVKD.

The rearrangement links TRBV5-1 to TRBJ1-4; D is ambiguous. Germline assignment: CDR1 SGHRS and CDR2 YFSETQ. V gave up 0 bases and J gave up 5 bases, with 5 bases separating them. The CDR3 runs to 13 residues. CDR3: CASSLVANEKLFF. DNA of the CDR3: TGCGCCAGCAGCTTGGTTGCGAATGAAAAACTGTTTTTT.

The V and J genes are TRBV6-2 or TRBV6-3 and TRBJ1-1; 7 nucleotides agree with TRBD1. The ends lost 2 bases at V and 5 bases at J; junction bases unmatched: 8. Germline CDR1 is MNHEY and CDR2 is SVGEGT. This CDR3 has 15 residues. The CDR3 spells CASSYAPGGGTEAFF. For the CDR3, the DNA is TGTGCCAGCAGTTACGCGCCAGGGGGAGGAACTGAAGCTTTCTTT.

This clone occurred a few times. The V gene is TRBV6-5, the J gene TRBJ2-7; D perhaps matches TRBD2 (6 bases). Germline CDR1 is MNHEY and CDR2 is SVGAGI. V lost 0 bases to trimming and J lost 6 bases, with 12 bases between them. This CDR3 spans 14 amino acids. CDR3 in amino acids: CASSYSAGSGEQYF. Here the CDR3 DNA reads TGTGCCAGCAGTTACTCAGCCGGGAGCGGCGAGCAGTACTTC.

CDR3 amino acids: CASSLIWSSESGYTF. Written as DNA, the CDR3 is TGTGCCAGCAGTTTAATCTGGAGCTCCGAGAGCGGCTACACCTTC. The chain recombines TRBV27 with TRBJ1-2; D gene unclear. The CDR3 spans 15 residues. Looked up from germline, CDR1 is MNHEY and CDR2 is SMNVEV (reference sequence). V shed 2 bases and J shed 8 bases, with 18 bases lying between them.

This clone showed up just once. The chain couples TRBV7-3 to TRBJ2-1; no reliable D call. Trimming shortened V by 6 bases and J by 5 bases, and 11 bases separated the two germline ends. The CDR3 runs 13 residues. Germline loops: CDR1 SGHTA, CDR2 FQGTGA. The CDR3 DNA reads TGTGCCAGCAGGGTCCTCCCTAACAATGAGCAGTTCTTC. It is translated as CASRVLPNNEQFF.

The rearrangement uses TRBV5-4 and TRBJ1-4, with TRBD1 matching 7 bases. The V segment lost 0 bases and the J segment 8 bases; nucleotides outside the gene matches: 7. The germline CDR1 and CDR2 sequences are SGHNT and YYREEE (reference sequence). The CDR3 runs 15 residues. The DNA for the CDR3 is TGTGCCAGCAGCTTGGGAACAGGGGACTTCGAAAAACTGTTTTTT. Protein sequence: CASSLGTGDFEKLFF.

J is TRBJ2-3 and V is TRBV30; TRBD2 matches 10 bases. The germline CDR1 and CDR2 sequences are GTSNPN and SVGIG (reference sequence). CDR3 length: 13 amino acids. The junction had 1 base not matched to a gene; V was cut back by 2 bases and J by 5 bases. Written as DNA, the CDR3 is TGTGCCTGGAGTAGCGGGAGGGGAGATACGCAGTATTTT. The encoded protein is CAWSSGRGDTQYF.

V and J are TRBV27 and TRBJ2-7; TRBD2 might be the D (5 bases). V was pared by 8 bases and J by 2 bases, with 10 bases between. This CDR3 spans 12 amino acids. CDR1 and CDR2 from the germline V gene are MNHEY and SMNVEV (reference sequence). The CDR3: CASGETPYEQYF. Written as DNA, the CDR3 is TGTGCCAGCGGGGAGACACCCTACGAGCAGTACTTC.

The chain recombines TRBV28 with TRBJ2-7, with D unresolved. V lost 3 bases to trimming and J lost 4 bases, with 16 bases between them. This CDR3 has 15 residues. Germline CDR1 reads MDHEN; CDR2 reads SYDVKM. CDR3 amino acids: CASSFSLTAKYEQYF. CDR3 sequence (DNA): TGTGCCAGCAGTTTCTCTCTGACGGCCAAATACGAGCAGTACTTC.

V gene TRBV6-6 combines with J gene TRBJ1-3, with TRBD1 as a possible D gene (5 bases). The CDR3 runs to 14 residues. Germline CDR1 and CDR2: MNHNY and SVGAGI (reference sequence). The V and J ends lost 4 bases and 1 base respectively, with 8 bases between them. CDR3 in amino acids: CASSSDTSGNTIYF. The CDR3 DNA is TGTGCCAGCAGTTCGGACACGTCTGGAAACACCATATATTTT.

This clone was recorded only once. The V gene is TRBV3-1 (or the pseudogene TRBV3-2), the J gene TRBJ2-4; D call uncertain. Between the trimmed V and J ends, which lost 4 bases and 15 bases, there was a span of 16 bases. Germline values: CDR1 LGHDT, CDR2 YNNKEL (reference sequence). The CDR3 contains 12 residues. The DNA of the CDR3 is TGTGCCAGCAGCCTACCGACCGGTCACCCGTACTTC. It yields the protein CASSLPTGHPYF.

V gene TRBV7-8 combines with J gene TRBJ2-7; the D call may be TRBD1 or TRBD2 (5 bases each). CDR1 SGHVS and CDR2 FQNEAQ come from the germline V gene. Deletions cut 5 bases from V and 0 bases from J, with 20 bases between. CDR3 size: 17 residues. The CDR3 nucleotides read TGTGCCAGCAGCCTACAGTCCGGGGCAGGGCTCTCCTACGAGCAGTACTTC. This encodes CASSLQSGAGLSYEQYF. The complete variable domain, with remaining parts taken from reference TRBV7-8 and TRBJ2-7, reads GAGVSQSPRYKVAKRGQDVALRCDPISGHVSLFWYQQALGQGPEFLTYFQNEAQLDKSGLPSDRFFAERPEGSVSTLKIQRTQQEDSAVYLCASSLQSGAGLSYEQYFGPGTRLTVT.

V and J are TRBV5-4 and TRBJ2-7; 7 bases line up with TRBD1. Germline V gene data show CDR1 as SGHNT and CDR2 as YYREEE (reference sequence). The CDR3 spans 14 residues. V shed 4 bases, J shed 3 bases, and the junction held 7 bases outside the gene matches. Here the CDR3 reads CASSRGGFGYEQYF. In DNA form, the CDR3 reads TGTGCCAGCAGCCGAGGGGGCTTTGGCTACGAGCAGTACTTC.

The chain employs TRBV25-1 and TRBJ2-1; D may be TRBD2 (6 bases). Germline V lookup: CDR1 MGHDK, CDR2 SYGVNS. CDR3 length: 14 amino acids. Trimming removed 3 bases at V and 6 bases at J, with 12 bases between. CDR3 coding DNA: TGTGCCAGCAGTGAGGACGGGAGAGGCAATGAGCAGTTCTTC. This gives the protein CASSEDGRGNEQFF.

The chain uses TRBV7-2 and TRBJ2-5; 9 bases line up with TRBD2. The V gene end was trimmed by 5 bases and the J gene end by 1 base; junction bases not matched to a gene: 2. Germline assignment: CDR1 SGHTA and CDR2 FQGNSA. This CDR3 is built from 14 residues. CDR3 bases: TGTGCCAGCAGCGCGGGGGGGGTCCAAGAGACCCAGTACTTC. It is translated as CASSAGGVQETQYF.

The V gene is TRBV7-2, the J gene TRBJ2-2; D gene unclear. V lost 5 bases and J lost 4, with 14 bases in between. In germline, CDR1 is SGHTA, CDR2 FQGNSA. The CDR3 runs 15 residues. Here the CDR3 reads CASSDPEVSTGELFF. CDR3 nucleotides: TGTGCCAGCAGCGACCCCGAGGTAAGCACCGGGGAGCTGTTTTTT.

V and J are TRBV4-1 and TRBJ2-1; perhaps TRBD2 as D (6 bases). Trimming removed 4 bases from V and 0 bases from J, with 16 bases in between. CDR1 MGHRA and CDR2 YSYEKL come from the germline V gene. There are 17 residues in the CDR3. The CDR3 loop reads CASSPNDPGSSYNEQFF. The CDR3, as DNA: TGCGCCAGCAGCCCCAACGACCCCGGGAGCTCCTACAATGAGCAGTTCTTC.

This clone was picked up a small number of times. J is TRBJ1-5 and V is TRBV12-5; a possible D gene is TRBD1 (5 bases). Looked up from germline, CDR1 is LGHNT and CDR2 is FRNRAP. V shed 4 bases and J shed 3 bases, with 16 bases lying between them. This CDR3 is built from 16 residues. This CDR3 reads CASGSLGQGYNQPQHF. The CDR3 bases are TGTGCTAGTGGTTCATTGGGGCAGGGCTACAATCAGCCCCAGCATTTT.